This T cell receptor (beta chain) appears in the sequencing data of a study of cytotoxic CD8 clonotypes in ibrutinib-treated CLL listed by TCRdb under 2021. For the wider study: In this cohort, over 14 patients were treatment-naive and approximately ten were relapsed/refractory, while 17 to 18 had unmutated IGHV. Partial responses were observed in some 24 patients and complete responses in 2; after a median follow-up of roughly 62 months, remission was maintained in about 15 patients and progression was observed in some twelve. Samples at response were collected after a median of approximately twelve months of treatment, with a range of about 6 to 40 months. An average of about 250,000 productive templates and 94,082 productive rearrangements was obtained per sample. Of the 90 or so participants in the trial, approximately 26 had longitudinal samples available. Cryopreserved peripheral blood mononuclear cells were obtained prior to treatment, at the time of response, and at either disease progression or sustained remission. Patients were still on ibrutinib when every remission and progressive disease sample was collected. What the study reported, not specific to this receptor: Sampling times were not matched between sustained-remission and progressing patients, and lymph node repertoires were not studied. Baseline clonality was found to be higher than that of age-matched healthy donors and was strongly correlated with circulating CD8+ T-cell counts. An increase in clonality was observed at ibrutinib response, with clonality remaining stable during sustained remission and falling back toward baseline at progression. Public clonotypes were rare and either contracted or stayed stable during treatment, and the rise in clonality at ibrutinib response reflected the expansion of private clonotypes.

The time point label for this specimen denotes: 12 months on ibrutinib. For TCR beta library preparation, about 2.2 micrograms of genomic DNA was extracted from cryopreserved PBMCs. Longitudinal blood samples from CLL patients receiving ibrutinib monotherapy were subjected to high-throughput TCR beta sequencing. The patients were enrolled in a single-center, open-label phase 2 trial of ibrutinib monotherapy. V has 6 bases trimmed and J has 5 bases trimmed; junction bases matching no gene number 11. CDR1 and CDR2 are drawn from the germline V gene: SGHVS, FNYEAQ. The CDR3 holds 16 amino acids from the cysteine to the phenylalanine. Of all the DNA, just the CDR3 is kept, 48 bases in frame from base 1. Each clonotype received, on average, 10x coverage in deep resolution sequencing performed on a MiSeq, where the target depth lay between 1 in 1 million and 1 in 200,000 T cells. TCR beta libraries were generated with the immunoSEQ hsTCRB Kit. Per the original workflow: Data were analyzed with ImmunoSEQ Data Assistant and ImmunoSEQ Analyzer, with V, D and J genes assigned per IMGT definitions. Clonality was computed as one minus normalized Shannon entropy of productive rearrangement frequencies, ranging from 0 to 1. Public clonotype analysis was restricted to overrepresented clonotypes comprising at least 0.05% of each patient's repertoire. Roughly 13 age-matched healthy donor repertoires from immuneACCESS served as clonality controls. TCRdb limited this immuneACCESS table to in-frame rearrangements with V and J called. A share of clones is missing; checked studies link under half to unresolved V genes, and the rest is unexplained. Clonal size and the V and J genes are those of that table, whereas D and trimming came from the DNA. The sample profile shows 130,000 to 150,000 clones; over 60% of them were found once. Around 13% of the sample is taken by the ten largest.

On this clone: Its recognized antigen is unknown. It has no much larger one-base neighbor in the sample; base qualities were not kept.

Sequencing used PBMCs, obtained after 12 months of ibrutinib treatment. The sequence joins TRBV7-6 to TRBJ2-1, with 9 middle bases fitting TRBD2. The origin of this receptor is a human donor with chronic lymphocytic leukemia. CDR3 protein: CASSPSSGGGDNEQFF. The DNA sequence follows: TGTGCCAGCAGTCCCAGCTCGGGCGGGGGGGACAATGAGCAGTTCTTC.